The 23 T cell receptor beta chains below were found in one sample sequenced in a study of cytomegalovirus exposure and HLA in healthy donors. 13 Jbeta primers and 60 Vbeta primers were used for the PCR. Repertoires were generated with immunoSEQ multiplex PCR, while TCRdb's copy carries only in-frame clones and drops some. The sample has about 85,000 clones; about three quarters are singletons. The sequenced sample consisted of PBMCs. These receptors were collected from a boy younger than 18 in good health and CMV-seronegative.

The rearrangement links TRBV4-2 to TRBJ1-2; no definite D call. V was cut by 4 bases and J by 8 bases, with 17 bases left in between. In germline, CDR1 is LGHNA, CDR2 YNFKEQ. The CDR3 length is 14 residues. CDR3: CASSLPREGRGYTF. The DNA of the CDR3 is TGTGCCAGCAGCCTCCCTAGAGAGGGTCGCGGCTACACCTTC.

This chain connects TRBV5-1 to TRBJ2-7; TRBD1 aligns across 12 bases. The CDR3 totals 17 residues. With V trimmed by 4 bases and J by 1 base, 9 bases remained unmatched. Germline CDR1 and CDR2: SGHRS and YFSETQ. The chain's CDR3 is CASSIGTGGVYSYEQYF. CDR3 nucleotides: TGCGCCAGCAGCATCGGGACAGGGGGCGTTTATTCCTACGAGCAGTACTTC.

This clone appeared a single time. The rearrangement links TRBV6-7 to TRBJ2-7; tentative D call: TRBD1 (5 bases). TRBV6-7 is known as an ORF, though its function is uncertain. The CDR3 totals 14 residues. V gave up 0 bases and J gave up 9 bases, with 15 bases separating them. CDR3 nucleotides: TGTGCCAGCAGTTACTCGGGGCGGCTGGCCAGGCAGTACTTC. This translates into CASSYSGRLARQYF.

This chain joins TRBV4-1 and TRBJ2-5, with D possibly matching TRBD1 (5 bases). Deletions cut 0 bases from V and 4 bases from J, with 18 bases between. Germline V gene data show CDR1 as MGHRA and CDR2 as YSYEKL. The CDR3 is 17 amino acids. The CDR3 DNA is TGCGCCAGCAGCCAAGATACCCCCGGGCAGGGATCAGAGACCCAGTACTTC. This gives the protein CASSQDTPGQGSETQYF.

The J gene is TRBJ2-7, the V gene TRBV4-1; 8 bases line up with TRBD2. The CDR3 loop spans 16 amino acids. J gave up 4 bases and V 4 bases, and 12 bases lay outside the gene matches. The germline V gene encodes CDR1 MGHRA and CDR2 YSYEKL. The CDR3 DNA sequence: TGCGCCAGCAGCCTTCACCTCCCGGGACTAGGGTACGAGCAGTACTTC. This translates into CASSLHLPGLGYEQYF.

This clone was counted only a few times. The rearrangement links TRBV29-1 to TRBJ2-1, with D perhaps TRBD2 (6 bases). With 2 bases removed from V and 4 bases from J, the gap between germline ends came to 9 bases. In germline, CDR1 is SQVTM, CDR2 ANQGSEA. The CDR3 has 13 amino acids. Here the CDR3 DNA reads TGCAGCGTTGAACTAGCGCTTTACAATGAGCAGTTCTTC. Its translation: CSVELALYNEQFF.

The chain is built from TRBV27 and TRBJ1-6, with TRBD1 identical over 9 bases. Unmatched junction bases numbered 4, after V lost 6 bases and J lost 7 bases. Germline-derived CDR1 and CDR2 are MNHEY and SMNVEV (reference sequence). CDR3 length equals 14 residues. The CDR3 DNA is TGTGCCAGCAGAACGGGACAGGGAAATTCACCCCTCCACTTT. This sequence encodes CASRTGQGNSPLHF.

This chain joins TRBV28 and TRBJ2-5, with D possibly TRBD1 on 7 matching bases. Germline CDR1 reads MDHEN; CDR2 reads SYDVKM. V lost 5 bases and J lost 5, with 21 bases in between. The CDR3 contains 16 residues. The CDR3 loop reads CASSPLTWTGGETQYF. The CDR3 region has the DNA TGTGCCAGCAGTCCACTTACCTGGACAGGAGGGGAGACCCAGTACTTC.

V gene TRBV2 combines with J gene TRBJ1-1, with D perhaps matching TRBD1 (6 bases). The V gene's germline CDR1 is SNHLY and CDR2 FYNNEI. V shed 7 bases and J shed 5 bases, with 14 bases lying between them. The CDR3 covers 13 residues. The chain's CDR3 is CASIPLGTTEAFF. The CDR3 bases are TGTGCCAGCATTCCGCTTGGGACAACTGAAGCTTTCTTT.

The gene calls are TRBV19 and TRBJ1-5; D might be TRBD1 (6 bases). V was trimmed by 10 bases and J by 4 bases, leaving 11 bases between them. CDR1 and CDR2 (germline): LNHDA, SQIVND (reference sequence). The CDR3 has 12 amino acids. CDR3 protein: CAKTRGNQPQHF. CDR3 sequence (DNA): TGTGCCAAGACAAGGGGGAATCAGCCCCAGCATTTT.

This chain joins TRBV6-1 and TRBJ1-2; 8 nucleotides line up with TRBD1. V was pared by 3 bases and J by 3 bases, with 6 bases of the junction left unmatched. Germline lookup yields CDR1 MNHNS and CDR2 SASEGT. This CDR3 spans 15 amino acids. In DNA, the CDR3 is TGTGCCAGCAGTGACCGGGACAGGAGTTACTATGGCTACACCTTC. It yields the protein CASSDRDRSYYGYTF.

CDR3 amino acids: CASSYDRAWEKLFF. The CDR3 DNA is TGTGCCAGCAGCTACGACAGGGCGTGGGAAAAACTGTTTTTT. V and J are TRBV7-9 and TRBJ1-4; TRBD1 matches at 7 bases. CDR1 SEHNR and CDR2 FQNEAQ come from the germline V gene (reference sequence). The V and J ends lost 4 bases and 8 bases, in that order; junction bases with no gene match: 7. The CDR3 is made up of 14 amino acids.

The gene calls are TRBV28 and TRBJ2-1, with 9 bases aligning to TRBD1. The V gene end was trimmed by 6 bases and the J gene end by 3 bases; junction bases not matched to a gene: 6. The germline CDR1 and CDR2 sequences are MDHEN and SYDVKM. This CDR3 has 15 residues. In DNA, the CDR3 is TGTGCCAGCAGGGAGGACAGGGGATTCTACAATGAGCAGTTCTTC. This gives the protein CASREDRGFYNEQFF.

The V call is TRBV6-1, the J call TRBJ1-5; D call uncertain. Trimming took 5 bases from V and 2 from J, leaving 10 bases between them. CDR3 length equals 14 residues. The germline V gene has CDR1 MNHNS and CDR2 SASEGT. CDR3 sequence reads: CASSWGEGNQPQHF. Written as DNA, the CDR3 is TGTGCCAGCAGTTGGGGAGAGGGCAATCAGCCCCAGCATTTT.

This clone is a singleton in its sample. This CDR3 is CASGSGTANSPLHF. The CDR3 DNA reads as TGTGCCAGCGGTTCCGGGACAGCTAATTCACCCCTCCACTTT. The rearrangement joins TRBV9 to TRBJ1-6; 7 bases map to TRBD1. With V trimmed by 7 bases and J by 6 bases, 7 bases remained unmatched. Germline V CDR1 and CDR2: SGDLS, YYNGEE. The CDR3 has 14 residues.

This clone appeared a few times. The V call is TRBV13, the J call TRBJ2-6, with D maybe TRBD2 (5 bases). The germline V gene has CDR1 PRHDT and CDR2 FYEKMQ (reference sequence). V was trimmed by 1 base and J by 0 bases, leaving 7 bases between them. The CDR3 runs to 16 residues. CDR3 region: CASSLDRGSGANVLTF. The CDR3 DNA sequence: TGTGCCAGCAGCTTAGATCGGGGCTCTGGGGCCAACGTCCTGACTTTC.

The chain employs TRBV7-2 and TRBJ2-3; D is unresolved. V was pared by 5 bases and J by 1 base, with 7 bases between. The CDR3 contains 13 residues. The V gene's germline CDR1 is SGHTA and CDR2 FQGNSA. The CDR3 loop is CASSPSGTDTQYF. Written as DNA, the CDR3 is TGTGCCAGCAGCCCTTCAGGCACAGATACGCAGTATTTT.

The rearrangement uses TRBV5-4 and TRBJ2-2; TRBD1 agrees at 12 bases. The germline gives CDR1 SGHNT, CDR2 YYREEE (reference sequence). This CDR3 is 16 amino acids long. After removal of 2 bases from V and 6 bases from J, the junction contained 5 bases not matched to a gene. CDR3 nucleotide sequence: TGTGCCAGCAGCTTCTCGGGGACAGGGGGCGCCGGGGAGCTGTTTTTT. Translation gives CASSFSGTGGAGELFF.

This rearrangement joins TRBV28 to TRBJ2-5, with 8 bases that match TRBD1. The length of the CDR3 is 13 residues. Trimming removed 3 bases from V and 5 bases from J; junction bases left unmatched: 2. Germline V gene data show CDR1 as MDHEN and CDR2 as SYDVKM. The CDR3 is CASSLDRVETQYF. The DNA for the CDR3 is TGTGCCAGCAGTTTGGACAGGGTGGAGACCCAGTACTTC.

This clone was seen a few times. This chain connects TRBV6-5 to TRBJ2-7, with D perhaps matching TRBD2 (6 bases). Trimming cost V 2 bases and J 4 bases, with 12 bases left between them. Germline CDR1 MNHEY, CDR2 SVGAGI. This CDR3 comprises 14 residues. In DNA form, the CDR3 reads TGTGCCAGCAGTTACCGGACGGGGGAATACGAGCAGTACTTC. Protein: CASSYRTGEYEQYF.

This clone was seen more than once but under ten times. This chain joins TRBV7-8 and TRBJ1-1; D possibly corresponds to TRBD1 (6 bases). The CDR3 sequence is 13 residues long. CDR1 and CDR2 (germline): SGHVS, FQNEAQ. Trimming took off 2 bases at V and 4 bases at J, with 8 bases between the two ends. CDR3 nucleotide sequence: TGTGCCAGCAGCTTAATCAGGGGCACTGAAGCTTTCTTT. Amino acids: CASSLIRGTEAFF.

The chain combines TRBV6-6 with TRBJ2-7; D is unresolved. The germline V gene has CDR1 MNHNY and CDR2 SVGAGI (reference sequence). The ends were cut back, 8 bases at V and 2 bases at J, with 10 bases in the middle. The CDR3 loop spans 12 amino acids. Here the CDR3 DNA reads TGTGCCAGCGCGGAAGCACCCTACGAGCAGTACTTC. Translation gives CASAEAPYEQYF.

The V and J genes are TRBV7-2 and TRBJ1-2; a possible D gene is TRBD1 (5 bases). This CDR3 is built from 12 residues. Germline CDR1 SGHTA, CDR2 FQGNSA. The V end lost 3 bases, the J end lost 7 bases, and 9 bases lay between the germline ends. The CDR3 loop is CASSFYQGGYTF. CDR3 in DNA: TGTGCCAGCAGCTTTTACCAGGGTGGCTACACCTTC.